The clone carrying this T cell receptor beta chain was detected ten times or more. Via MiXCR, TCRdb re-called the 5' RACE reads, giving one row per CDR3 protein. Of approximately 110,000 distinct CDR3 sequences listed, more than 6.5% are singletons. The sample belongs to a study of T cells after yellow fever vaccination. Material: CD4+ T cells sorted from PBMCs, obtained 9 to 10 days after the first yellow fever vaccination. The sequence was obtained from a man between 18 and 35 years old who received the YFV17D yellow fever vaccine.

In DNA form, the CDR3 reads TGTGCCAGTGGAAGCAATGAGCAGTTCTTC. It is translated as CASGSNEQFF. The chain uses TRBV25-1 and TRBJ2-1; D remains unclear. Germline V gene lookup returns CDR1 MGHDK and CDR2 SYGVNS. The V gene lost 9 bases and the J gene lost 6 bases, with 6 bases spanning the gap. This CDR3 spans 10 amino acids.